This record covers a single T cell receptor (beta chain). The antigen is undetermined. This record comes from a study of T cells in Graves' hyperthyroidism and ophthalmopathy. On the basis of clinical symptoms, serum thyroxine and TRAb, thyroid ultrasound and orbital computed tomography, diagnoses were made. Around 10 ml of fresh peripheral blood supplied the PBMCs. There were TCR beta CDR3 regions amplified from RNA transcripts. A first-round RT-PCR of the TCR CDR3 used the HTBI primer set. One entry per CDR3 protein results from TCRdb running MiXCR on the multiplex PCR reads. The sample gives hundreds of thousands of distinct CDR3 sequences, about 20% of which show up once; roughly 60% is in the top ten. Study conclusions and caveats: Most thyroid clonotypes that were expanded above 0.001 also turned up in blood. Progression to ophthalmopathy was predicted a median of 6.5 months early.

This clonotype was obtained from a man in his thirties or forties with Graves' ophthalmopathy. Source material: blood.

This CDR3 reads CASSPEGRTYEQYF. The CDR3 DNA follows: TGTGCCAGCTCACCAGAGGGACGGACCTACGAGCAGTACTTC. The V gene is TRBV18, the J gene TRBJ2-7; the D gene could be TRBD1 or TRBD2 (5 bases each). The CDR3 is 14 amino acids. Trimming stripped 2 bases from V and 2 bases from J, with 10 bases between. From germline, CDR1 is KGHSH and CDR2 LQKENI.